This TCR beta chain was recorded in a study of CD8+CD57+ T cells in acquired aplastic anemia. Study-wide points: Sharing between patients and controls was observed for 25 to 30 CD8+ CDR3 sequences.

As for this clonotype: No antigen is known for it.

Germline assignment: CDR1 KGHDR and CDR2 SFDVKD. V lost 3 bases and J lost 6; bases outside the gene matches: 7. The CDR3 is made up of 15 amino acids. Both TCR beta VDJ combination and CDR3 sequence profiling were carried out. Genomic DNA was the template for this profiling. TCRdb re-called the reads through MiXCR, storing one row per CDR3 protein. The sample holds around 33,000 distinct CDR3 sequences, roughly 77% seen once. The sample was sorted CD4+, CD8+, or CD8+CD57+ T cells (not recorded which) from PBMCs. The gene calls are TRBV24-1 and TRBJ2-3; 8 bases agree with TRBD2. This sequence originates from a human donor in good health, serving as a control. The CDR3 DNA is TGTGCCACCAGTGATAGCGGGGGTCACCTCGATACGCAGTATTTT. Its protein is CATSDSGGHLDTQYF.